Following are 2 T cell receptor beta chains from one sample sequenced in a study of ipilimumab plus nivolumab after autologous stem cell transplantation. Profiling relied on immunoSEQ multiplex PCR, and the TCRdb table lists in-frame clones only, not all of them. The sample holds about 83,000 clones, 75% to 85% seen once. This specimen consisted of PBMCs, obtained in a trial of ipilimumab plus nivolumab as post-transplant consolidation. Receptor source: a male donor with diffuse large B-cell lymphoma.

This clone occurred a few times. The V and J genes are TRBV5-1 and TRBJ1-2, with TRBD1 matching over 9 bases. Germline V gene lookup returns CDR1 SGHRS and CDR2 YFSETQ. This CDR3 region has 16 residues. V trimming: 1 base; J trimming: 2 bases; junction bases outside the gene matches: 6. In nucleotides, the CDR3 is TGCGCCAGCAGCTTGTTCACAGGGGGCGCGAACTATGGCTACACCTTC. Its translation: CASSLFTGGANYGYTF.

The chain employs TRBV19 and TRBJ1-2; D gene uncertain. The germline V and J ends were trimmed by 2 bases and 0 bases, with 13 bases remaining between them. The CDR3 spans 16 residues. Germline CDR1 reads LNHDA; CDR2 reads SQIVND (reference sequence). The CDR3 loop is CASSISVGITNYGYTF. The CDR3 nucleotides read TGTGCCAGTAGTATAAGTGTAGGCATCACTAACTATGGCTACACCTTC.